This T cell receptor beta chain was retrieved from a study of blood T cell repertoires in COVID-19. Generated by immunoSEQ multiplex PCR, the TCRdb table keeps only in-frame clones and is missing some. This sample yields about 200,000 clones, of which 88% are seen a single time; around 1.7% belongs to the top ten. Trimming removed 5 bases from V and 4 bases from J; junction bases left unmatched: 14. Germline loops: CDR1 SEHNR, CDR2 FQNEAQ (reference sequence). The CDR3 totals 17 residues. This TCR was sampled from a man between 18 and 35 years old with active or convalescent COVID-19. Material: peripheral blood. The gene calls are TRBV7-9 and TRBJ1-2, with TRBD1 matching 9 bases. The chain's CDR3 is CASSPAGDRGVFYGYTF. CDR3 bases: TGTGCCAGCAGCCCAGCGGGCGACAGGGGGGTTTTCTATGGCTACACCTTC. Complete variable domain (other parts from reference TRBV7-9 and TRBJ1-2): DTGVSQNPRHKITKRGQNVTFRCDPISEHNRLYWYRQTLGQGPEFLTYFQNEAQLEKSRLLSDRFSAERPKGSFSTLEIQRTEQGDSAMYLCASSPAGDRGVFYGYTFGSGTRLTVV.